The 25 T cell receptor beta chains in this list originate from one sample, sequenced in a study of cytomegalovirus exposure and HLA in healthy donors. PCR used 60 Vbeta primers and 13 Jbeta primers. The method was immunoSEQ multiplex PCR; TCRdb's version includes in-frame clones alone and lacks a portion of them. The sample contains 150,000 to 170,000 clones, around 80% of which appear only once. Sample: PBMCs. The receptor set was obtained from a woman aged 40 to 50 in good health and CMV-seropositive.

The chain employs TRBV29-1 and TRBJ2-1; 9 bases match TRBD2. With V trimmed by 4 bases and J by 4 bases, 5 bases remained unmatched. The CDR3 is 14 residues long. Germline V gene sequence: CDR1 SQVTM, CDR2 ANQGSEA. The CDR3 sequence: CSVGGLAAYNEQFF. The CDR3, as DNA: TGCAGCGTTGGGGGACTAGCAGCATACAATGAGCAGTTCTTC.

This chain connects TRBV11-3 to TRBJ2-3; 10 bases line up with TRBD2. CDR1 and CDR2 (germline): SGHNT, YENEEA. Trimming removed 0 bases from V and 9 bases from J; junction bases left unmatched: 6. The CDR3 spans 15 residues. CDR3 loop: CASSLDGSSGGTQYF. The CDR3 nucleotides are TGTGCCAGCAGCTTAGATGGTTCTAGCGGGGGCACGCAGTATTTT.

CDR3 protein: CSVDPTGNTEAFF. The CDR3 nucleotides read TGCAGCGTTGATCCAACGGGGAACACTGAAGCTTTCTTT. V usage is TRBV29-1 and J usage is TRBJ1-1; D is uncertain. The V gene's germline CDR1 is SQVTM and CDR2 ANQGSEA. CDR3 size: 13 residues. V lost 3 bases, J lost 1 base, and 9 bases lay in between.

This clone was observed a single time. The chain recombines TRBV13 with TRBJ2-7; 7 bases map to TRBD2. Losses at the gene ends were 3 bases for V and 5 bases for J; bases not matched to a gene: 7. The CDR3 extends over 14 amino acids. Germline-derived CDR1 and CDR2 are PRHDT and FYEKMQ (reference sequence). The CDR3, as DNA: TGTGCCAGCAGCTTTGGCGGGAGCTATAACGAGCAGTACTTC. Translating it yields CASSFGGSYNEQYF.

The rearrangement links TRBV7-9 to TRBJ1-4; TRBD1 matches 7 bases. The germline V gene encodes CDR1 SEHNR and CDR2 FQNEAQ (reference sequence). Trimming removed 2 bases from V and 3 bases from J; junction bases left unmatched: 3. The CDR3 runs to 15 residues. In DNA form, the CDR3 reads TGTGCCAGCAGCTTAAAGGGGGCACCTAATGAAAAACTGTTTTTT. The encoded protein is CASSLKGAPNEKLFF.

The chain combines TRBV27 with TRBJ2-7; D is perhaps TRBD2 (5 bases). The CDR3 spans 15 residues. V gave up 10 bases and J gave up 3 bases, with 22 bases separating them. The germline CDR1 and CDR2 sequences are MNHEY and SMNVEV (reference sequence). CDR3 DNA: TGTGCCACCGGAAAGGAGGTTTACGGGAACTACGAGCAGTACTTC. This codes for CATGKEVYGNYEQYF.

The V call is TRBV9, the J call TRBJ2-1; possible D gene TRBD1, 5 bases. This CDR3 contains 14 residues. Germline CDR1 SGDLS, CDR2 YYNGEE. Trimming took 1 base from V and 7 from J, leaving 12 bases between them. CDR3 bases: TGTGCCAGCAGCGTACCAGGGCTGGGGAATGAGCAGTTCTTC. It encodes CASSVPGLGNEQFF.

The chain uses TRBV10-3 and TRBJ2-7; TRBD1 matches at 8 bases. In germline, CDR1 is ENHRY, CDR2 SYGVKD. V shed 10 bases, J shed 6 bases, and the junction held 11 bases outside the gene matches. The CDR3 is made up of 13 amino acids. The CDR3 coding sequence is TGTGCCACCCAACCAGGGGGCGAAGGCGAGCAGTACTTC. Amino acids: CATQPGGEGEQYF.

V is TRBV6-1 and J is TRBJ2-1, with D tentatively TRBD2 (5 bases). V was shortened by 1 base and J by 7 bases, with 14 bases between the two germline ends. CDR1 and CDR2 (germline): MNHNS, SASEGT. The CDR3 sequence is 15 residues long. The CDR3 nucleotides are TGTGCCAGCAGTGAAGGTCCGAATAGCGCGAATGAGCAGTTCTTC. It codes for CASSEGPNSANEQFF.

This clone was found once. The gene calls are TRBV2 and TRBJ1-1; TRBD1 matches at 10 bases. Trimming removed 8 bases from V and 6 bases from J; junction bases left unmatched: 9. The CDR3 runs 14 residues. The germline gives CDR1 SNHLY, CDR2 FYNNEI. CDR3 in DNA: TGTGCCAGCTCTTTAAGACAGGGGGCCGCTGAAGCTTTCTTT. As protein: CASSLRQGAAEAFF.

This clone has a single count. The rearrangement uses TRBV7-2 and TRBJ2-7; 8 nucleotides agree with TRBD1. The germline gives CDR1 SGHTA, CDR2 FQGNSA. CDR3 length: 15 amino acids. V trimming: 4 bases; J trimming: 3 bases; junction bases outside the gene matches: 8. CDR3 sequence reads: CASSSDRGRGYEQYF. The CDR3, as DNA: TGTGCCAGCAGCTCAGACAGGGGACGCGGCTACGAGCAGTACTTC.

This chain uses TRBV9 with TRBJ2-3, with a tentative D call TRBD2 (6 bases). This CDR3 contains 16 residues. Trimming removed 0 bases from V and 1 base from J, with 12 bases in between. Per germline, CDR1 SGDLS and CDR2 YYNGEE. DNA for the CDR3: TGTGCCAGCAGCGTAGAAGGGTGGGGGGGCACAGATACGCAGTATTTT. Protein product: CASSVEGWGGTDTQYF.

Written as DNA, the CDR3 is TGTGCCAGCAGCACTAGGGCTACCCGTAAAGGCTACACCTTC. Its protein is CASSTRATRKGYTF. The rearrangement links TRBV6-5 to TRBJ1-2; no definite D call. This CDR3 spans 14 amino acids. Trimming took 6 bases from V and 8 from J, leaving 19 bases between them. Germline-derived CDR1 and CDR2 are MNHEY and SVGAGI.

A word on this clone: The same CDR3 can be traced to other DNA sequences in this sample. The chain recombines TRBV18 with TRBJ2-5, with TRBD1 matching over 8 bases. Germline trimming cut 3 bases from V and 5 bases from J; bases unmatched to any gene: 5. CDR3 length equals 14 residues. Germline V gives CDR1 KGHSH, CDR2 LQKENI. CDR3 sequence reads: CASSPGQGGETQYF. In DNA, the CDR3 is TGTGCCAGCTCACCTGGACAGGGAGGCGAGACCCAGTACTTC.

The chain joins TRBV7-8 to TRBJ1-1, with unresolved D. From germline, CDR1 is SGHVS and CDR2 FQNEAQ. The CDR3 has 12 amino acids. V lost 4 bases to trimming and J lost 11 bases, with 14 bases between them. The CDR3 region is CASSSYAETAFF. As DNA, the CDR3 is TGTGCCAGCAGCTCCTACGCGGAAACGGCTTTCTTT.

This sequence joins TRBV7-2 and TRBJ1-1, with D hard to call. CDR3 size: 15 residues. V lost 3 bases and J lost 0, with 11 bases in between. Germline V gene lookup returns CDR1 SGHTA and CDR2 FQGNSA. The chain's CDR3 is CASSLRQPMNTEAFF. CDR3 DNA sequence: TGTGCCAGCAGCTTGAGGCAGCCTATGAACACTGAAGCTTTCTTT. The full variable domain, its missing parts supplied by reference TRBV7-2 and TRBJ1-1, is GAGVSQSPSNKVTEKGKDVELRCDPISGHTALYWYRQSLGQGLEFLIYFQGNSAPDKSGLPSDRFSAERTGGSVSTLTIQRTQQEDSAVYLCASSLRQPMNTEAFFGQGTRLTVV.

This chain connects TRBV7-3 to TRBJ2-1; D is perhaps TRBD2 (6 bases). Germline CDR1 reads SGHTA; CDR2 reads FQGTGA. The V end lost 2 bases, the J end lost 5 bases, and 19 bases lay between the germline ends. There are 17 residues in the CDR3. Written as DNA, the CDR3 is TGTGCCAGCAGCTTATCCCCGAGGAGGGAGGTTAACAATGAGCAGTTCTTC. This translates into CASSLSPRREVNNEQFF.

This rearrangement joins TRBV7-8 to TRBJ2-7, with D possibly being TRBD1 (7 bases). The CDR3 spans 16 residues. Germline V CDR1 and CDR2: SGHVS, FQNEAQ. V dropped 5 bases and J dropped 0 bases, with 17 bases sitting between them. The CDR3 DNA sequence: TGTGCCAGCAGCCCTTGGAGGGGGCCCAGCTCCTACGAGCAGTACTTC. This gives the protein CASSPWRGPSSYEQYF.

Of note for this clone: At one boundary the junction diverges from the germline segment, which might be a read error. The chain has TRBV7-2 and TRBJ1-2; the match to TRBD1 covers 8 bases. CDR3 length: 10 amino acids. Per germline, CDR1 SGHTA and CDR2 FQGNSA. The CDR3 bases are TGTGCCAGCAGCTCAGGGGGCATGTACTTC. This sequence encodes CASSSGGMYF.

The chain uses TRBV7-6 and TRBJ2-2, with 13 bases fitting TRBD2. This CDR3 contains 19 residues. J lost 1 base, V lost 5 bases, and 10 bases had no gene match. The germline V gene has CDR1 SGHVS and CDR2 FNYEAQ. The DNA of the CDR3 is TGTGCCAGCAGCCCGCTACTAGCGGGAGGGCCGTTGAACACCGGGGAGCTGTTTTTT. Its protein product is CASSPLLAGGPLNTGELFF.

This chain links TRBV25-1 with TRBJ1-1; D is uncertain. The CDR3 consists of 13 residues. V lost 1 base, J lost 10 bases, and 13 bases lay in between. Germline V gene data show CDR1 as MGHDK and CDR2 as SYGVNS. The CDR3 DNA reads TGTGCCAGCAGTGAATTTAGAACCGACTTAGCTTTCTTT. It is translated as CASSEFRTDLAFF.

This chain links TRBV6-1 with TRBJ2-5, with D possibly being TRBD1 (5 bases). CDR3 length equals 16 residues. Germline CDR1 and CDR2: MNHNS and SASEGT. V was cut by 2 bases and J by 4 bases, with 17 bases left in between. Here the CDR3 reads CASSEWKGRGVETQYF. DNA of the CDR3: TGTGCCAGCAGTGAATGGAAGGGGCGCGGAGTAGAGACCCAGTACTTC.

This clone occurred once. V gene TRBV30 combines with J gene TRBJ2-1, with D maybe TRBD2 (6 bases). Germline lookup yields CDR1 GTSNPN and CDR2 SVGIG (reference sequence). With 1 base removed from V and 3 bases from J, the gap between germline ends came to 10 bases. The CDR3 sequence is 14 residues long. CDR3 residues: CAWSGGVGYNEQFF. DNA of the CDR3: TGTGCCTGGAGTGGGGGGGTGGGCTACAATGAGCAGTTCTTC.

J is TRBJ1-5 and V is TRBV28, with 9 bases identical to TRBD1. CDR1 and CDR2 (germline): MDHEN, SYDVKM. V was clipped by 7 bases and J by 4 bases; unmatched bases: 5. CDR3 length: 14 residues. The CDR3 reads CASKQDRGNQPQHF. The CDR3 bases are TGTGCCAGCAAACAGGACAGGGGAAATCAGCCCCAGCATTTT.

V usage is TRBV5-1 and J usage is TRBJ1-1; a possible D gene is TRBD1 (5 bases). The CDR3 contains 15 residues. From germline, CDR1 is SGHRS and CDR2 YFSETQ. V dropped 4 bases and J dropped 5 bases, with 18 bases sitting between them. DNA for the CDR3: TGCGCCAGCAGCAGAGTCCAGGGTCTGGAGACTGAAGCTTTCTTT. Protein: CASSRVQGLETEAFF.